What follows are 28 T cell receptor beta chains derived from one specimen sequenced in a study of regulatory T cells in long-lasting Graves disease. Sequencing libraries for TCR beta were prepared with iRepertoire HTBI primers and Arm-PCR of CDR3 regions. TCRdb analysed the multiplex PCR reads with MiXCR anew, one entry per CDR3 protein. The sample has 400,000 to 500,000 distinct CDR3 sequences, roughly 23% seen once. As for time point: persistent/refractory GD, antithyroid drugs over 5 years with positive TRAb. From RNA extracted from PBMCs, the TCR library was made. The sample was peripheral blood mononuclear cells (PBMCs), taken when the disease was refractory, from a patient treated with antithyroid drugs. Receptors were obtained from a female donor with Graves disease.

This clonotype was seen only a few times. CDR3 sequence reads: CASSQGGLLTGQETQYF. The CDR3 coding sequence is TGTGCCAGCAGCCAAGGAGGGTTACTGACAGGACAAGAGACCCAGTACTTC. The gene calls are TRBV4-2 and TRBJ2-5; tentative D call: TRBD1 (6 bases). The V and J ends lost 1 base and 2 bases respectively, with 17 bases between them. The V gene's germline CDR1 is LGHNA and CDR2 YNFKEQ. This CDR3 is 17 amino acids long.

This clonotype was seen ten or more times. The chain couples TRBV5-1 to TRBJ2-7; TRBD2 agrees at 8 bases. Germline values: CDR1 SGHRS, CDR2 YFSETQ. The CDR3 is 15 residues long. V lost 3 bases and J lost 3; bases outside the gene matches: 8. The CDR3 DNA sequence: TGCGCCAGCAGCTACGGATCGGGGGGGTACTACGAGCAGTACTTC. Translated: CASSYGSGGYYEQYF. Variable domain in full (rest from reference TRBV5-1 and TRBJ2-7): KAGVTQTPRYLIKTRGQQVTLSCSPISGHRSVSWYQQTPGQGLQFLFEYFSETQRNKGNFPGRFSGRQFSNSRSEMNVSTLELGDSALYLCASSYGSGGYYEQYFGPGTRLTVT.

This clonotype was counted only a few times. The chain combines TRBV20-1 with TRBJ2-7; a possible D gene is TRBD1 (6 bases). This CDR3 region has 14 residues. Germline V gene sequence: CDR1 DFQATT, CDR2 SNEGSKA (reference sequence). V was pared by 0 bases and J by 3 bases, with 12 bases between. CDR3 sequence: CSAREIGQFYEQYF. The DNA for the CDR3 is TGCAGTGCTAGAGAAATAGGACAGTTCTACGAGCAGTACTTC.

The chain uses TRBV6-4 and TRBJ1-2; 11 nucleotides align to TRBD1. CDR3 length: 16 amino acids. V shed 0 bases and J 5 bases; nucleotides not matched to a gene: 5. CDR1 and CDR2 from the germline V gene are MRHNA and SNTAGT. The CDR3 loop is CASSDSPGTGGYGYTF. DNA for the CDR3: TGTGCCAGCAGTGACTCTCCCGGGACAGGGGGATATGGCTACACCTTC.

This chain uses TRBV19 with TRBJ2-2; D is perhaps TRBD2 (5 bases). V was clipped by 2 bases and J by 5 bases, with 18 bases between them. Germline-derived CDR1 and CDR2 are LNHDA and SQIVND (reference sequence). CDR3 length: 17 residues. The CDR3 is CASSIPGRRSWTGELFF. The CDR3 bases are TGTGCCAGTAGTATACCTGGGCGGAGGAGTTGGACCGGGGAGCTGTTTTTT.

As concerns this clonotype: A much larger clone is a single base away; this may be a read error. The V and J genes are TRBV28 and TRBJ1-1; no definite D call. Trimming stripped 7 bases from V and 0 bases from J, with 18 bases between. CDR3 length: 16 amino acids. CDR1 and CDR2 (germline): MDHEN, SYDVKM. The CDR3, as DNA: TGTGCCAGCATGCCAGATCTCTCCCAGATGAACACTGAAGCTTTCTTT. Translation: CASMPDLSQMNTEAFF.

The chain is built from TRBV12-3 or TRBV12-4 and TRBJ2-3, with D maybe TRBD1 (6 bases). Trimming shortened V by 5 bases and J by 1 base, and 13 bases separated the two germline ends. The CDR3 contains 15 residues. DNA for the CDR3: TGTGCCAGCAGTGTCGGCAGGGGCCGCACAGATACGCAGTATTTT. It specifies CASSVGRGRTDTQYF.

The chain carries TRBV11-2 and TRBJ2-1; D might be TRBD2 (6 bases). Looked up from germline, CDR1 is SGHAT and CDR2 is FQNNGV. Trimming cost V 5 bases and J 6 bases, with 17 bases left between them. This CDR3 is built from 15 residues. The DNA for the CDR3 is TGTGCCAGCAGCCCGGAAATAGCGGACTTCAATGAGCAGTTCTTC. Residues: CASSPEIADFNEQFF.

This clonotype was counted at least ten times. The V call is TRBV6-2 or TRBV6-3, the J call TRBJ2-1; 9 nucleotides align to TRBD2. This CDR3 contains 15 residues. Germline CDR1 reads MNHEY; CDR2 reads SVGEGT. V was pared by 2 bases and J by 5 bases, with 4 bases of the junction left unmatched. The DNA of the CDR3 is TGTGCCAGCAGTTACGTGCCTAGCGGGAACAATGAGCAGTTCTTC. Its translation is CASSYVPSGNNEQFF.

CDR3 DNA sequence: TGTGCCAGCAGCTTAGGGCTCGGCTCTGGAAACACCATATATTTT. Translated: CASSLGLGSGNTIYF. The V gene is TRBV7-3, the J gene TRBJ1-3; D gene uncertain. There are 15 residues in the CDR3. The V gene lost 2 bases and the J gene lost 0 bases, with 8 bases spanning the gap. CDR1 and CDR2 from the germline V gene are SGHTA and FQGTGA. The variable domain in full, completed from reference TRBV7-3 and TRBJ1-3, reads GAGVSQTPSNKVTEKGKYVELRCDPISGHTALYWYRQSLGQGPEFLIYFQGTGAADDSGLPNDRFFAVRPEGSVSTLKIQRTERGDSAVYLCASSLGLGSGNTIYFGEGSWLTVV.

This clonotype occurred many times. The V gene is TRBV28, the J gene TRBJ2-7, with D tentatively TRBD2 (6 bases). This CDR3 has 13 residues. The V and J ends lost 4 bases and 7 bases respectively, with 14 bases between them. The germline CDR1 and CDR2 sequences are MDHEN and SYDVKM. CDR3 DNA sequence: TGTGCCAGCAGTTGGGGGACTCGCGGGGAGCAGTACTTC. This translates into CASSWGTRGEQYF.

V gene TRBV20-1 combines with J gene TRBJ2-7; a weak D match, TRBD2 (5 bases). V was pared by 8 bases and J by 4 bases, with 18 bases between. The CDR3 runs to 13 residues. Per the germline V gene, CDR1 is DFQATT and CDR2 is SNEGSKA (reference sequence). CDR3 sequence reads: CSTTRENLYEQYF. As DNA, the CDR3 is TGCAGTACAACTAGGGAGAACCTATACGAGCAGTACTTC.

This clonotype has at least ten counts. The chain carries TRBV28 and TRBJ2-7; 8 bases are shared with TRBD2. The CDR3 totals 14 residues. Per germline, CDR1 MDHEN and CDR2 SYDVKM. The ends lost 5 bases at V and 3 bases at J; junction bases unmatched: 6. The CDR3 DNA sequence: TGTGCCAGCAGTCACACCGGGACTAGCTACGAGCAGTACTTC. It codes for CASSHTGTSYEQYF.

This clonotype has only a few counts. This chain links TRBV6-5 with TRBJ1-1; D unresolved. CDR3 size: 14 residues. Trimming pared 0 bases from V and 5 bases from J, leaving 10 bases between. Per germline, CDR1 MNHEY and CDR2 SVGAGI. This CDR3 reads CASSYSTRGTEAFF. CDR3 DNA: TGTGCCAGCAGTTACTCGACCCGAGGGACTGAAGCTTTCTTT.

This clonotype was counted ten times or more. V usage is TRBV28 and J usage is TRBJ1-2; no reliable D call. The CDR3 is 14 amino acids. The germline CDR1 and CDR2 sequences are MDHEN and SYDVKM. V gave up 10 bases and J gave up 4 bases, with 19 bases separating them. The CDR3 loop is CATIRGESGYGYTF. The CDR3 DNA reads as TGTGCCACCATCCGAGGAGAATCGGGCTATGGCTACACCTTC.

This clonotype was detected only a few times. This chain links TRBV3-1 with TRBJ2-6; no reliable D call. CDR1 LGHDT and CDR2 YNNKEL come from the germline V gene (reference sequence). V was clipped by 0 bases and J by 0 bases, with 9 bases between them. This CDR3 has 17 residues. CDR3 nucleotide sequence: TGTGCCAGCAGCCAAGACAGAGAAACCTCTGGGGCCAACGTCCTGACTTTC. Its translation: CASSQDRETSGANVLTF.

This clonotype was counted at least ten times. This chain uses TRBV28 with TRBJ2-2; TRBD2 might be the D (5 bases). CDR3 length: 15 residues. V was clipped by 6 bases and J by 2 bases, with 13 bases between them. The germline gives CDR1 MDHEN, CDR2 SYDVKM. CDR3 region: CASRGLGKNTGELFF. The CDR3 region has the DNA TGTGCCAGCAGAGGACTTGGCAAAAACACCGGGGAGCTGTTTTTT.

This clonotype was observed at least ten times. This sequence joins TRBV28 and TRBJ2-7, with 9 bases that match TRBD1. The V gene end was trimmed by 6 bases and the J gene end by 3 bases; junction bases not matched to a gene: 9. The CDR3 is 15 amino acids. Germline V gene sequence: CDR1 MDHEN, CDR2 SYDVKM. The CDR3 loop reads CASRADRGSFYEQYF. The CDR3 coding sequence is TGTGCCAGCAGAGCCGACAGGGGGAGTTTCTACGAGCAGTACTTC.

The CDR3 DNA follows: TGCAGTGCTAGAGGTCCGCAGGGAGGGGAGACCCAGTACTTC. Translated: CSARGPQGGETQYF. The rearrangement joins TRBV20-1 to TRBJ2-5, with TRBD2 matching over 7 bases. V shed 1 base, J shed 5 bases, and the junction held 7 bases outside the gene matches. Germline-derived CDR1 and CDR2 are DFQATT and SNEGSKA (reference sequence). The CDR3 spans 14 residues.

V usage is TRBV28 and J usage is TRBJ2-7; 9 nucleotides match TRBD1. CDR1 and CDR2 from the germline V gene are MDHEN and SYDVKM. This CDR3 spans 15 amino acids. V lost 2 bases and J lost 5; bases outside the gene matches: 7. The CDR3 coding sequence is TGTGCCAGCAGTTTAGCCGGGACAGGGTCTCACGAGCAGTACTTC. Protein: CASSLAGTGSHEQYF.

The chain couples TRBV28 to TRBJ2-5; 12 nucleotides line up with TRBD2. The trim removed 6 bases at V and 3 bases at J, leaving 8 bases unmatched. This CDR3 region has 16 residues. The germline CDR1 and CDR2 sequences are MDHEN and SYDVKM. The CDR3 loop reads CASSPWTSGAKETQYF. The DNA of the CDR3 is TGTGCCAGCAGCCCTTGGACTAGCGGGGCAAAAGAGACCCAGTACTTC.

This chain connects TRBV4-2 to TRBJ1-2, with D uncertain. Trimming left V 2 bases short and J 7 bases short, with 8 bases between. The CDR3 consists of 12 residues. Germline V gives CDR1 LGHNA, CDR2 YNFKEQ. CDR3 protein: CASSQRDGGYTF. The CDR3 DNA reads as TGTGCCAGCAGCCAACGGGATGGTGGCTACACCTTC.

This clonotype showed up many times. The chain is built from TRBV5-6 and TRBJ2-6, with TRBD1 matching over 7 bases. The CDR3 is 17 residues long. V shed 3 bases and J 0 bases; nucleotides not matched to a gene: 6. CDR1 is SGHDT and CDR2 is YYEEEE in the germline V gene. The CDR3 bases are TGTGCCAGCAGCTGGGGGACAGCCCCCTCTGGGGCCAACGTCCTGACTTTC. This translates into CASSWGTAPSGANVLTF.

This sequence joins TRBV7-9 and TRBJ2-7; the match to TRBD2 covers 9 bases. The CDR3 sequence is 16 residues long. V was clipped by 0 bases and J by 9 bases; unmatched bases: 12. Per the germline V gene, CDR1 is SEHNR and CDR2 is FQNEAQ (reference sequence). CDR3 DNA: TGTGCCAGCAGCTTAGCGTGGGCTAGCGGGAACTTCGTGCAGTACTTC. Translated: CASSLAWASGNFVQYF. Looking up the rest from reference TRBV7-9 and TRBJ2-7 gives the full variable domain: DTGVSQNPRHKITKRGQNVTFRCDPISEHNRLYWYRQTLGQGPEFLTYFQNEAQLEKSRLLSDRFSAERPKGSFSTLEIQRTEQGDSAMYLCASSLAWASGNFVQYFGPGTRLTVT.

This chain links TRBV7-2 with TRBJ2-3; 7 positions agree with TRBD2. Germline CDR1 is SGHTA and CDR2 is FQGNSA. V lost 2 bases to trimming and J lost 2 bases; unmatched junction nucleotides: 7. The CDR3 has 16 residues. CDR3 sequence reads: CASSLFGGTYTDTQYF. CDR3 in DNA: TGTGCCAGCAGCTTATTCGGGGGGACCTACACAGATACGCAGTATTTT.

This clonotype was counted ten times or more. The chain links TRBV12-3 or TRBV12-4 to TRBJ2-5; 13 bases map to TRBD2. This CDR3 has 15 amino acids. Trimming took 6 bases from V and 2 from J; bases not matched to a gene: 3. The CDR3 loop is CASSPGLAGQETQYF. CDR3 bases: TGTGCCAGCAGCCCGGGACTAGCGGGACAAGAGACCCAGTACTTC.

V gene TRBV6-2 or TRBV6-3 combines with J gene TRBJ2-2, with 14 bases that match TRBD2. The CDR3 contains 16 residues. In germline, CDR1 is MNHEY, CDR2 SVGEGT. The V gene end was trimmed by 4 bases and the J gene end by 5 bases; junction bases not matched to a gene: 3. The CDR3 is CASSFWTSGGTGELFF. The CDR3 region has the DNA TGTGCCAGCAGTTTCTGGACTAGCGGGGGGACCGGGGAGCTGTTTTTT.

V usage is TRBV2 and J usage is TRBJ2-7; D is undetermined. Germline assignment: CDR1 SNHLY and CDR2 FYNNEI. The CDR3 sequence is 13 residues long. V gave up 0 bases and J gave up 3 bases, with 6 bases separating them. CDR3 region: CASSEARVYEQYF. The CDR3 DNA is TGTGCCAGCAGTGAAGCACGAGTCTACGAGCAGTACTTC.